Following are 9 T cell receptor beta chains from one sample sequenced in a study of PD-1 blockade in classical Hodgkin lymphoma (dated by TCRdb to about 2020). The sample's time point, from its label and the paper: cycle 2 day 1 (C2D1) of nivolumab. Every trial patient had relapsed following autologous stem cell transplantation, and prior brentuximab vedotin exposure was what differed among cohorts A, B and C. Library preparation was by the immunoSEQ multiplex PCR assay. TCRdb provides this immuneACCESS table in a form limited to in-frame rearrangements. Some clones are lacking; in checked studies, under half of them reflect an unresolved V gene, and why the rest are absent is not known. The sample table contains about 90,000 clones; only one count was recorded for 80% to 95% of them. Of the sample, about 2.7% falls within the top ten clones. The material was peripheral blood mononuclear cells (PBMCs), obtained before the second cycle of nivolumab. The source of these receptors is a human donor with classical Hodgkin lymphoma.

The chain couples TRBV19 to TRBJ2-3, with 7 bases matching TRBD2. The V segment lost 8 bases and the J segment 6 bases; nucleotides outside the gene matches: 5. This CDR3 contains 12 residues. CDR1 and CDR2 from the germline V gene are LNHDA and SQIVND (reference sequence). CDR3 region: CASQEGGDTQYF. CDR3 DNA: TGTGCCAGTCAAGAGGGAGGGGATACGCAGTATTTT.

This clone has just one count. The rearrangement joins TRBV12-5 to TRBJ2-1, with D perhaps TRBD2 (6 bases). In germline, CDR1 is LGHNT, CDR2 FRNRAP. The CDR3 runs 19 residues. V was trimmed by 2 bases and J by 0 bases, leaving 20 bases between them. The chain's CDR3 is CASGLSRGGLLSSYNEQFF. Here the CDR3 DNA reads TGTGCTAGTGGTTTGTCAAGGGGCGGACTACTAAGCTCCTACAATGAGCAGTTCTTC.

V usage is TRBV29-1 and J usage is TRBJ2-7; D gene unclear. The germline CDR1 and CDR2 sequences are SQVTM and ANQGSEA. This CDR3 region has 12 residues. Trimming left V 4 bases short and J 3 bases short, with 10 bases between. CDR3 sequence reads: CSVGAQFYEQYF. The CDR3, as DNA: TGCAGCGTTGGAGCGCAATTCTACGAGCAGTACTTC.

This clone occurred a few times. The chain uses TRBV5-1 and TRBJ1-2; D is uncertain. CDR1 is SGHRS and CDR2 is YFSETQ in the germline V gene. Trimming took off 4 bases at V and 4 bases at J, with 17 bases between the two ends. The CDR3 loop spans 15 amino acids. The CDR3 region has the DNA TGCGCCAGCAGCCGTACGGAGAGGACCTCCTATGGCTACACCTTC. This translates into CASSRTERTSYGYTF.

The V gene is TRBV4-1, the J gene TRBJ2-7; TRBD2 matches at 8 bases. V lost 4 bases, J lost 4 bases, and 9 bases stayed unmatched. Looked up from germline, CDR1 is MGHRA and CDR2 is YSYEKL. The CDR3 has 15 residues. CDR3 residues: CASSPSSGSRYEQYF. In nucleotides, the CDR3 is TGCGCCAGCAGCCCGTCGAGCGGGAGCCGATACGAGCAGTACTTC.

The chain recombines TRBV6-1 with TRBJ1-3; D perhaps matches TRBD1 (5 bases). Germline V gene lookup returns CDR1 MNHNS and CDR2 SASEGT. There are 17 residues in the CDR3. The V end lost 2 bases, the J end lost 4 bases, and 18 bases lay between the germline ends. The CDR3 loop reads CASSEKNAPGAGNTIYF. CDR3 coding DNA: TGTGCCAGCAGTGAAAAAAATGCTCCCGGGGCCGGAAACACCATATATTTT.

This rearrangement joins TRBV27 to TRBJ2-7; D tentatively fits TRBD1 or TRBD2 (5 bases each). From germline, CDR1 is MNHEY and CDR2 SMNVEV (reference sequence). The CDR3 loop spans 13 amino acids. V dropped 3 bases and J dropped 6 bases, with 12 bases sitting between them. CDR3 sequence (DNA): TGTGCCAGCAGTTTTACGGAGGACACCGAGCAGTACTTC. Protein: CASSFTEDTEQYF.

The rearrangement links TRBV29-1 to TRBJ1-2; D may be TRBD1 (6 bases). The CDR3 length is 13 residues. Trimming cost V 6 bases and J 8 bases, with 19 bases left between them. Per germline, CDR1 SQVTM and CDR2 ANQGSEA. The DNA of the CDR3 is TGCAGCGTGGACCCTCGGGGCCAGGGGGGCTACACCTTC. This translates into CSVDPRGQGGYTF.

The chain has TRBV6-1 and TRBJ1-6, with D possibly matching TRBD1 (6 bases). Deletions cut 4 bases from V and 0 bases from J, with 7 bases between. The CDR3 length is 15 residues. CDR1 and CDR2 from the germline V gene are MNHNS and SASEGT. CDR3 in amino acids: CASSADSSYNSPLHF. CDR3 nucleotide sequence: TGTGCCAGCAGTGCGGACAGCTCCTATAATTCACCCCTCCACTTT.